The rows below give T cell receptor beta chains drawn from one sample of a study of beta chain features in type 1 diabetes. Produced via immunoSEQ multiplex PCR; TCRdb's table is partial and in-frame only. The sample gives around 400,000 clones, less than 15% of which show up once; approximately 0.019% is in the top ten. The sequenced material came from naive CD4+ T cells from blood. All receptors come from a woman aged 18-35 years in good health. Each CDR3 is given with its conserved first and last residue. Each record gives: CDR3 protein, CDR3 DNA, J gene, V gene, clone size, D gene. D genes are given only for firm matches. Size values are once, few and many counts, or a class for expanded clones, and some rows have none.

cdr3_aa: CASSPTNTDTQYF; cdr3_nt: TGTGCCAGCAGTCCCACAAACACAGATACGCAGTATTTT; j_call: TRBJ2-3; v_call: TRBV6-5; clone_size: few; d_call: .
cdr3_aa: CASSRTTVGGGPTQYF; cdr3_nt: TGCGCCAGCAGCCGGACAACGGTCGGCGGGGGTCCGACCCAGTACTTC; j_call: TRBJ2-5; v_call: TRBV4-1; clone_size: .; d_call: TRBD2
cdr3_aa: CASSFGLAGGNSPSDEQFF; cdr3_nt: TGCGCCAGCAGCTTCGGGCTAGCGGGAGGTAATAGCCCCTCAGATGAGCAGTTCTTC; j_call: TRBJ2-1; v_call: TRBV5-1; clone_size: few; d_call: TRBD2
cdr3_aa: CASSRLAGDRNEQFF; cdr3_nt: TGTGCCAGTAGCCGACTAGCGGGAGACCGCAATGAGCAGTTCTTC; j_call: TRBJ2-1; v_call: TRBV19; clone_size: few; d_call: TRBD2
cdr3_aa: CASSSGLAGLTDTQYF; cdr3_nt: TGTGCCAGCAGCTCGGGACTAGCGGGCCTCACAGATACGCAGTATTTT; j_call: TRBJ2-3; v_call: TRBV5-4; clone_size: few; d_call: TRBD2
cdr3_aa: CASSKLSSGANVLTF; cdr3_nt: TGTGCCAGCAGTAAACTGAGCTCTGGGGCCAACGTCCTGACTTTC; j_call: TRBJ2-6; v_call: TRBV27; clone_size: few; d_call: .
cdr3_aa: CASRPGTETYEQYF; cdr3_nt: TGCGCCAGCAGACCCGGGACAGAGACTTACGAGCAGTACTTC; j_call: TRBJ2-7; v_call: TRBV5-1; clone_size: few; d_call: TRBD1
cdr3_aa: CASSQDWQGPYEQYF; cdr3_nt: TGTGCCAGCAGCCAAGACTGGCAGGGCCCCTACGAGCAGTACTTC; j_call: TRBJ2-7; v_call: TRBV4-2; clone_size: .; d_call: .
cdr3_aa: CASSLAQGDEQYF; cdr3_nt: TGTGCCAGCAGCTTGGCCCAGGGTGACGAGCAGTACTTC; j_call: TRBJ2-7; v_call: TRBV5-4; clone_size: .; d_call: .
cdr3_aa: CASRPMTSANEKLFF; cdr3_nt: TGTGCCAGCAGGCCAATGACTAGCGCTAATGAAAAACTGTTTTTT; j_call: TRBJ1-4; v_call: TRBV27; clone_size: .; d_call: .
cdr3_aa: CAWMRGGPWTQYF; cdr3_nt: TGTGCCTGGATGCGCGGCGGGCCCTGGACGCAGTATTTT; j_call: TRBJ2-3; v_call: TRBV30; clone_size: .; d_call: .
cdr3_aa: CASSGQGVLGYTF; cdr3_nt: TGTGCCAGCAGTGGACAGGGGGTTTTAGGCTACACCTTC; j_call: TRBJ1-2; v_call: TRBV2; clone_size: .; d_call: TRBD1
cdr3_aa: CSASLETQYF; cdr3_nt: TGCAGTGCTTCCTTAGAGACCCAGTACTTC; j_call: TRBJ2-5; v_call: TRBV20-1; clone_size: few; d_call: .